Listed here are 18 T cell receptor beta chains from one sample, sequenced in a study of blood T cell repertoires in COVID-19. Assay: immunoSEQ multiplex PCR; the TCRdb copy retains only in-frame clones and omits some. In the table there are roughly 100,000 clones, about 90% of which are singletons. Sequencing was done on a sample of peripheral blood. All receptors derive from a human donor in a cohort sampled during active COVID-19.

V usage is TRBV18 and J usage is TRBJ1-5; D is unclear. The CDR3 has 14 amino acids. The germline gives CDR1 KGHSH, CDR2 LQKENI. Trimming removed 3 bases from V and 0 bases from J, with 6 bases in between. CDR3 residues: CASSPPGSNQPQHF. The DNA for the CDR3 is TGTGCCAGCTCACCGCCCGGTAGCAATCAGCCCCAGCATTTT.

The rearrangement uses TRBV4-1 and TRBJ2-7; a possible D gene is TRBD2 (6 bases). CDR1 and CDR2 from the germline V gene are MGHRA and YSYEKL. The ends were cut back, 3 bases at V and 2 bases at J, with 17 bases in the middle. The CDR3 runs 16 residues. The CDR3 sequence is CASSHEPGDGAYEQYF. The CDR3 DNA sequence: TGCGCCAGCAGCCATGAACCGGGAGACGGCGCCTACGAGCAGTACTTC.

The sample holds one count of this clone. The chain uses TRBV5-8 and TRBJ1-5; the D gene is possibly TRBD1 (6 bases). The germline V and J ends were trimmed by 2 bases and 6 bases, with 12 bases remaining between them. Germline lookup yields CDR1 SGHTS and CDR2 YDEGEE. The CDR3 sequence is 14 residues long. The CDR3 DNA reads TGTGCCAGCAGCTTAGGGGGACGGGGTCAGCCCCAGCATTTT. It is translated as CASSLGGRGQPQHF. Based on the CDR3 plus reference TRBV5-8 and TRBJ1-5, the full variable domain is EAGVTQSPTHLIKTRGQQATLRCSPISGHTSVYWYQQALGLGLQFLLWYDEGEERNRGNFPPRFSGRQFPNYSSELNVNALELEDSALYLCASSLGGRGQPQHFGDGTRLSIL.

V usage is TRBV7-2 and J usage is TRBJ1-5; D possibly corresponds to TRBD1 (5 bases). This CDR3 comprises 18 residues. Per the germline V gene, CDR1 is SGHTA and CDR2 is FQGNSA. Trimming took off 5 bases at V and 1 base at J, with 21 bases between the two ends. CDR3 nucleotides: TGTGCCAGCAGCATCAGTTACGGGACTCTCGGGAGCAATCAGCCCCAGCATTTT. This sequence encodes CASSISYGTLGSNQPQHF.

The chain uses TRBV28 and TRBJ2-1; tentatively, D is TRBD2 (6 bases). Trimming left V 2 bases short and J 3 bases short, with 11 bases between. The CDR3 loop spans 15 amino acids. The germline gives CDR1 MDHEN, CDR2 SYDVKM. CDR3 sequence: CASSLRAGSYNEQFF. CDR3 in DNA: TGTGCCAGCAGTTTACGTGCGGGGAGCTACAATGAGCAGTTCTTC. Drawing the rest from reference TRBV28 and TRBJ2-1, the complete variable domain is DVKVTQSSRYLVKRTGEKVFLECVQDMDHENMFWYRQDPGLGLRLIYFSYDVKMKEKGDIPEGYSVSREKKERFSLILESASTNQTSMYLCASSLRAGSYNEQFFGPGTRLTVL.

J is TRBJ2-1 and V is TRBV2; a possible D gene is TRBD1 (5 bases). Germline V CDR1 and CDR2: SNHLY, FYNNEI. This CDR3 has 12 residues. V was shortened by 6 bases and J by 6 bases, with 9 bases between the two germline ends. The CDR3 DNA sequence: TGTGCCAGCAGACGAAGGGGCAATGAGCAGTTCTTC. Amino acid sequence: CASRRRGNEQFF.

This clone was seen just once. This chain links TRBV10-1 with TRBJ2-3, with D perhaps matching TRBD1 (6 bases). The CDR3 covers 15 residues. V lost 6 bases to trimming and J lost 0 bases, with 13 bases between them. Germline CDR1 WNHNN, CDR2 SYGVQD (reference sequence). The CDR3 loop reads CASSRDISSTDTQYF. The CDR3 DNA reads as TGCGCCAGCAGCAGGGACATCAGTAGCACAGATACGCAGTATTTT.

For the CDR3, the DNA is TGCGCCAGCAGCTTTGGAGGGAATGAGCAGTTCTTC. Translation gives CASSFGGNEQFF. The chain recombines TRBV5-1 with TRBJ2-1, with D possibly matching TRBD2 (6 bases). CDR3 length: 12 amino acids. The germline V gene encodes CDR1 SGHRS and CDR2 YFSETQ. Deletions cut 2 bases from V and 7 bases from J, with 7 bases between.

Here the CDR3 DNA reads TGTGCCACCAGCAGAGACGGGGGTTACCAAGAGACCCAGTACTTC. Residues: CATSRDGGYQETQYF. The V and J genes are TRBV15 and TRBJ2-5; perhaps TRBD2 as D (6 bases). Germline CDR1 LNHNV, CDR2 YYDKDF (reference sequence). The CDR3 spans 15 residues. V was shortened by 0 bases and J by 0 bases, with 8 bases between the two germline ends.

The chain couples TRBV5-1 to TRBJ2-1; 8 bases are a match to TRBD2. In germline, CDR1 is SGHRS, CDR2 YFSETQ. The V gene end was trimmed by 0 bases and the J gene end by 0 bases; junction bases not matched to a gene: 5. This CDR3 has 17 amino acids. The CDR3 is CASSLASGGSSYNEQFF. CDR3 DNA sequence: TGCGCCAGCAGCTTGGCTTCGGGGGGGAGCTCCTACAATGAGCAGTTCTTC.

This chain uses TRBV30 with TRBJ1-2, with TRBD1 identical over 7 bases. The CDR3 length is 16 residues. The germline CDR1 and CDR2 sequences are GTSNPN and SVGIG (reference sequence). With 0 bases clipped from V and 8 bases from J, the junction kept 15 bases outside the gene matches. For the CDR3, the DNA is TGTGCCTGGAGTGTACTTCGTCGGACAGGTCTGGGCGGCTACACCTTC. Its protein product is CAWSVLRRTGLGGYTF.

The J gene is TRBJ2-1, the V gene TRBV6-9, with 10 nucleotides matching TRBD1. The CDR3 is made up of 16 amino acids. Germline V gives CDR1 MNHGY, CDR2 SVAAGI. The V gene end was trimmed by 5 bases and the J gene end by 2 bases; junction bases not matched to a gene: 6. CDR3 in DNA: TGTGCCAGCAGTATTACCGGGACAGGGGCCTACAATGAGCAGTTCTTC. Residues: CASSITGTGAYNEQFF.

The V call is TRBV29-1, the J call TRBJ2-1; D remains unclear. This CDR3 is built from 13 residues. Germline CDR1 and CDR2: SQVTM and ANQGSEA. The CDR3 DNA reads TGCAACTTCTTACAGCTAACAAACAATGAGCAGTTCTTC. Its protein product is CNFLQLTNNEQFF.

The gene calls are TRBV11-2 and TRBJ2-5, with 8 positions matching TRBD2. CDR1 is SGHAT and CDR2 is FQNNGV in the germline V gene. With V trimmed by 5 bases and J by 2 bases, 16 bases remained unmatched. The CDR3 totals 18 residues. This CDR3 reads CASSQRGGVSGVQETQYF. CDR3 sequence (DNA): TGTGCCAGCAGCCAACGCGGGGGCGTTAGCGGGGTACAAGAGACCCAGTACTTC. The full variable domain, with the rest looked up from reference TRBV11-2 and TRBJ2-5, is EAGVAQSPRYKIIEKRQSVAFWCNPISGHATLYWYQQILGQGPKLLIQFQNNGVVDDSQLPKDRFSAERLKGVDSTLKIQPAKLEDSAVYLCASSQRGGVSGVQETQYFGPGTRLLVL.

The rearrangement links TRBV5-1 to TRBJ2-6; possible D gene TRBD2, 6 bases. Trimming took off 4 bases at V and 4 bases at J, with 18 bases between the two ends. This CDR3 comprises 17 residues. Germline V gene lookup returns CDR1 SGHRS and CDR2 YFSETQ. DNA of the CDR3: TGCGCCAGCAGCGTGGAGGGGCAGGGCGCGGGGGCCAACGTCCTGACTTTC. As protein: CASSVEGQGAGANVLTF.

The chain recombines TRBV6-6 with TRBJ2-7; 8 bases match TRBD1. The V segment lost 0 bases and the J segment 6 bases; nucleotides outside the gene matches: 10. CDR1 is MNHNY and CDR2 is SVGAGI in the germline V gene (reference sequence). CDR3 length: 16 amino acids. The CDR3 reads CASSYSRRQGILEQYF. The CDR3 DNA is TGTGCCAGCAGTTACTCGCGAAGACAGGGGATCCTCGAGCAGTACTTC.

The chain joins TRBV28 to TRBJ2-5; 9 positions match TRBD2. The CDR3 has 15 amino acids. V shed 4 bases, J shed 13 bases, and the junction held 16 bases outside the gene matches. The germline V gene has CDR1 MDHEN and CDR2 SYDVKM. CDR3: CASSSRGSGGTKLYF. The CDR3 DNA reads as TGTGCCAGCAGTTCGCGCGGTAGCGGGGGCACCAAGTTGTACTTC. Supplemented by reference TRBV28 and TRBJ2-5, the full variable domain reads DVKVTQSSRYLVKRTGEKVFLECVQDMDHENMFWYRQDPGLGLRLIYFSYDVKMKEKGDIPEGYSVSREKKERFSLILESASTNQTSMYLCASSSRGSGGTKLYFGPGTRLLVL.

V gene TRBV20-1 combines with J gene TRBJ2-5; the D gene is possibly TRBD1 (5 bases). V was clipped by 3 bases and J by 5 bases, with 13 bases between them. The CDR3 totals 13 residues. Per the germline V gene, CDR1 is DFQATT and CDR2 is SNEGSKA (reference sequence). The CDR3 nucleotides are TGCAGTGCTAGTTTGCAGGGCGGTGAGACCCAGTACTTC. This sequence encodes CSASLQGGETQYF.